The 18 T cell receptor beta chains below come from one sample, sequenced in a study of shared clonotypes between healthy human individuals (dated by TCRdb to 2018 to 2021). Library preparation employed the immunoSEQ multiplex PCR assay. This is the immuneACCESS table as TCRdb keeps it, with only in-frame sequences that have V and J called. A part of the clones is gone; compared with another copy, unresolved V genes explain less than half, and the rest is unexplained. The sample contains a few million clones, about 93% of them found a single time. Of the sample, around 1.8% is held by the ten largest clones. CD8 naive samples consisted of CD45RO-negative cells that were positively selected for CCR7, yielding a CD45RA+CCR7+ population without TemRA cells. Sequencing was performed on naive CD8+ T cells from PBMCs. The sample's cell subset or site label is to be understood as: CD45RA+CCR7+. These receptors were obtained from a man aged 18 to 30 in good health. Some clones in this sample may be carry-over from other donors' samples.

This clone has a handful of counts. This chain connects TRBV6-6 to TRBJ1-5; D is perhaps TRBD1 (6 bases). In germline, CDR1 is MNHNY, CDR2 SVGAGI (reference sequence). CDR3 length equals 12 residues. Trimming shortened V by 10 bases and J by 7 bases, and 14 bases separated the two germline ends. The DNA for the CDR3 is TGTGCCACTGAACAGGGTGGGCAGCCCCAGCATTTT. Translating gives CATEQGGQPQHF.

This clone was found once. V and J are TRBV27 and TRBJ2-1; a possible D gene is TRBD1 (5 bases). Germline V gives CDR1 MNHEY, CDR2 SMNVEV (reference sequence). Trimming took off 5 bases at V and 2 bases at J, with 13 bases between the two ends. The CDR3 has 15 amino acids. CDR3 amino acids: CASSPFGRAYNEQFF. The DNA for the CDR3 is TGTGCCAGCAGTCCTTTCGGCAGGGCCTACAATGAGCAGTTCTTC.

The CDR3 nucleotides read TGTGCCAGCAGCACGTTTGGGGTGACAGGGGGACATGGCTACACCTTC. Its translation is CASSTFGVTGGHGYTF. The chain employs TRBV9 and TRBJ1-2, with 9 bases that match TRBD1. Trimming took 4 bases from V and 6 from J; bases not matched to a gene: 13. Germline CDR1 and CDR2: SGDLS and YYNGEE. CDR3 length: 16 residues.

This chain connects TRBV27 to TRBJ2-7; possibly TRBD1 for D (6 bases). Germline V CDR1 and CDR2: MNHEY, SMNVEV (reference sequence). Trimming took off 6 bases at V and 5 bases at J, with 17 bases between the two ends. The CDR3 loop spans 14 amino acids. The chain's CDR3 is CASSHGTLTHEQYF. The CDR3 coding sequence is TGTGCCAGCAGCCATGGGACATTAACCCACGAGCAGTACTTC.

V is TRBV6-5 and J is TRBJ2-7; D is possibly TRBD1 or TRBD2 (5 bases each). CDR1 and CDR2 (germline): MNHEY, SVGAGI. The CDR3 is 15 amino acids. Trimming took off 4 bases at V and 1 base at J, with 14 bases between the two ends. This CDR3 reads CASSSGPLSSYEQYF. DNA of the CDR3: TGTGCCAGCAGTTCGGGGCCACTTTCTTCCTACGAGCAGTACTTC.

The chain carries TRBV7-6 and TRBJ2-7; 9 bases match TRBD1. Germline CDR1 reads SGHVS; CDR2 reads FNYEAQ. J gave up 5 bases and V 4 bases, and 9 bases lay outside the gene matches. The CDR3 runs to 15 residues. The CDR3: CASSSITGGMHEQYF. In DNA form, the CDR3 reads TGTGCCAGCAGCTCCATCACAGGGGGCATGCACGAGCAGTACTTC.

The gene calls are TRBV7-2 and TRBJ2-1; TRBD2 agrees at 10 bases. V shed 1 base and J 8 bases; nucleotides not matched to a gene: 11. CDR1 SGHTA and CDR2 FQGNSA come from the germline V gene. CDR3 size: 17 residues. CDR3: CASSLVPSGSEVDEQFF. As DNA, the CDR3 is TGTGCCAGCAGCTTAGTTCCTAGCGGGAGTGAGGTCGATGAGCAGTTCTTC.

This clone was picked up a small number of times. The chain carries TRBV4-1 and TRBJ1-2, with TRBD1 matching over 8 bases. With V trimmed by 0 bases and J by 7 bases, 4 bases remained unmatched. The V gene's germline CDR1 is MGHRA and CDR2 YSYEKL. The CDR3 consists of 14 residues. CDR3 sequence reads: CASSQDYRGSGYTF. Here the CDR3 DNA reads TGCGCCAGCAGCCAAGATTACAGGGGGTCTGGCTACACCTTC.

The chain joins TRBV7-2 to TRBJ2-3; D is unclear. Germline lookup yields CDR1 SGHTA and CDR2 FQGNSA. V lost 2 bases and J 3 bases, leaving 12 bases between the germline ends. CDR3 length: 15 residues. CDR3 region: CASSLYAGFTDTQYF. CDR3 nucleotides: TGTGCCAGCAGCTTATATGCCGGATTTACAGATACGCAGTATTTT. The full variable domain, in which reference TRBV7-2 and TRBJ2-3 provide the parts outside the CDR3, is GAGVSQSPSNKVTEKGKDVELRCDPISGHTALYWYRQSLGQGLEFLIYFQGNSAPDKSGLPSDRFSAERTGGSVSTLTIQRTQQEDSAVYLCASSLYAGFTDTQYFGPGTRLTVL.

V and J are TRBV5-1 and TRBJ1-3; D uncertain. CDR1 SGHRS and CDR2 YFSETQ come from the germline V gene. The CDR3 consists of 13 residues. Between the trimmed V and J ends, which lost 4 bases and 3 bases, there was a span of 8 bases. CDR3 sequence: CASSPNGGNTIYF. The CDR3 coding sequence is TGCGCCAGCAGCCCAAATGGTGGAAACACCATATATTTT.

This chain uses TRBV4-3 with TRBJ2-7, with TRBD1 matching over 10 bases. The V gene's germline CDR1 is LGHNA and CDR2 YSLEER. Trimming cost V 5 bases and J 3 bases; bases outside gene matches: 4. There are 14 residues in the CDR3. The CDR3 DNA reads TGCGCCAGCAGCAACCGGGACAGGGGCTACGAGCAGTACTTC. It translates to CASSNRDRGYEQYF.

The rearrangement uses TRBV18 and TRBJ2-7; D is tentatively TRBD1 or TRBD2 (5 bases each). Per the germline V gene, CDR1 is KGHSH and CDR2 is LQKENI. This CDR3 has 15 residues. The ends were cut back, 3 bases at V and 3 bases at J, with 15 bases in the middle. The CDR3 here is CASSPSRDGDYEQYF. CDR3 coding DNA: TGTGCCAGCTCACCTTCCCGGGACGGAGACTACGAGCAGTACTTC.

Note on this clone: Distinct nucleotide sequences in the sample also encode this CDR3. This rearrangement joins TRBV9 to TRBJ1-5; TRBD1 is a possible D gene (6 bases). CDR1 SGDLS and CDR2 YYNGEE come from the germline V gene. V dropped 1 base and J dropped 4 bases, with 12 bases sitting between them. The CDR3 consists of 15 residues. CDR3 in DNA: TGTGCCAGCAGCGTAACGGGGGCGCGGAATCAGCCCCAGCATTTT. This codes for CASSVTGARNQPQHF.

Concerning this clone: An end of the junction differs from the germline gene, which may be a read error. The gene calls are TRBV29-1 and TRBJ2-2, with TRBD1 matching 12 bases. Germline CDR1 and CDR2: SQVTM and ANQGSEA. This CDR3 has 17 amino acids. The CDR3 sequence: CSVEGTGGWGTTGELFF. For the CDR3, the DNA is TGCAGCGTCGAAGGGACAGGGGGCTGGGGCACTACCGGGGAGCTGTTTTTT.

The chain combines TRBV5-6 with TRBJ2-7; TRBD1 might be the D (6 bases). V gave up 3 bases and J gave up 2 bases, with 15 bases separating them. CDR3 size: 15 residues. Germline lookup yields CDR1 SGHDT and CDR2 YYEEEE. The CDR3 bases are TGTGCCAGCAGCTCGGACTTGACAGGTCCCTACGAGCAGTACTTC. Protein sequence: CASSSDLTGPYEQYF.

The V gene is TRBV7-8, the J gene TRBJ1-1; maybe TRBD1 (5 bases). There are 14 residues in the CDR3. V was shortened by 0 bases and J by 1 base, with 6 bases between the two germline ends. Germline loops: CDR1 SGHVS, CDR2 FQNEAQ. In DNA form, the CDR3 reads TGTGCCAGCAGCTTAGCGCAGGGGAACACTGAAGCTTTCTTT. Translated: CASSLAQGNTEAFF.

The sample holds one count of this clone. V is TRBV4-1 and J is TRBJ1-2; D gene unclear. Trimming shortened V by 0 bases and J by 6 bases, and 11 bases separated the two germline ends. The CDR3 is 14 amino acids. Germline CDR1 MGHRA, CDR2 YSYEKL. The CDR3 DNA follows: TGCGCCAGCAGCCAAGATCCGACGGTTGATGGCTACACCTTC. Translating it yields CASSQDPTVDGYTF.

This clone was counted between two and nine times. The chain links TRBV29-1 to TRBJ2-7; D is perhaps TRBD2 (6 bases). The V gene lost 7 bases and the J gene lost 5 bases, with 15 bases spanning the gap. Germline CDR1 reads SQVTM; CDR2 reads ANQGSEA. This CDR3 region has 12 residues. CDR3 amino acids: CSGGTGGDEQYF. The CDR3 region has the DNA TGCAGCGGTGGGACGGGCGGGGACGAGCAGTACTTC.